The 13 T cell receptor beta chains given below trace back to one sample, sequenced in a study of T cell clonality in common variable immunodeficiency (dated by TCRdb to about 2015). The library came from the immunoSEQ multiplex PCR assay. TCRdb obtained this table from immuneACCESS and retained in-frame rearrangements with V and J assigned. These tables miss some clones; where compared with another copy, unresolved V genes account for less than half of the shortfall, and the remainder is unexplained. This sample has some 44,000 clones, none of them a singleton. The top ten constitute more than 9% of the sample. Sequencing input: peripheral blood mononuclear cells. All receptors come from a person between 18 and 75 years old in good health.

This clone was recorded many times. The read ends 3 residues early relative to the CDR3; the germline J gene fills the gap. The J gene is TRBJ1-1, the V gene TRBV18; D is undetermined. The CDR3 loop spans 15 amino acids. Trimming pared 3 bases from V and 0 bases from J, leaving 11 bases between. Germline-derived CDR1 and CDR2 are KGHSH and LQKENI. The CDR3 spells CASSPRTDMNTEAFF. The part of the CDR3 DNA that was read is TGTGCCAGCTCACCCCGCACAGATATGAACACTGAA.

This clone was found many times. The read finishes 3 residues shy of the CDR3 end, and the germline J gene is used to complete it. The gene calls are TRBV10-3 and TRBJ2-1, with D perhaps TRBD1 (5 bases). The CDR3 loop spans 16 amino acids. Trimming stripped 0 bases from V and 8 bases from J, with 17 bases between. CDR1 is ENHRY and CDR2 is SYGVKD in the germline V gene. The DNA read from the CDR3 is TGTGCCATCAGTGAGTCTTGGGGCCGTAGTAACGATGAG. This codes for CAISESWGRSNDE. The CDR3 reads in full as CAISESWGRSNDEQFF.

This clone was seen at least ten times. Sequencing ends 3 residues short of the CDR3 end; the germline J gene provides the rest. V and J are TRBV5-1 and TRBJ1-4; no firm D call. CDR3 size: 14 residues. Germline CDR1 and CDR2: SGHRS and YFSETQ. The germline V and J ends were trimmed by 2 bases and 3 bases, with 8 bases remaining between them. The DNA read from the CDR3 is TGCGCCAGCAGCTTAGGGTATGCTAATGAAAAA. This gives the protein CASSLGYANEK. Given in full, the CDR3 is CASSLGYANEKLFF.

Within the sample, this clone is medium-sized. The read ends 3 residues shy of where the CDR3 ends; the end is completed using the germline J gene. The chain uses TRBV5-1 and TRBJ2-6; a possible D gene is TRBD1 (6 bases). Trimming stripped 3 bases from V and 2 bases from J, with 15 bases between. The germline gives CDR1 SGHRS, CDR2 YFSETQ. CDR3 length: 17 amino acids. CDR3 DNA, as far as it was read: TGCGCCAGCAGCTCGCAGGGGTTGGTGGCTGGGGCCAACGTC. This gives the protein CASSSQGLVAGANV. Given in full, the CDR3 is CASSSQGLVAGANVLTF.

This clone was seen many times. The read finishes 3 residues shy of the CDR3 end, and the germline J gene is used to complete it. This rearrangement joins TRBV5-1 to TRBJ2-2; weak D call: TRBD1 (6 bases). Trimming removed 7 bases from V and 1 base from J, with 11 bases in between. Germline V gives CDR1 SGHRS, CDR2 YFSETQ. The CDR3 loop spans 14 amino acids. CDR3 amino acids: CASGKGENTGELFF. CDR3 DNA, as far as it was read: TGCGCCAGCGGAAAGGGGGAGAACACCGGGGAG.

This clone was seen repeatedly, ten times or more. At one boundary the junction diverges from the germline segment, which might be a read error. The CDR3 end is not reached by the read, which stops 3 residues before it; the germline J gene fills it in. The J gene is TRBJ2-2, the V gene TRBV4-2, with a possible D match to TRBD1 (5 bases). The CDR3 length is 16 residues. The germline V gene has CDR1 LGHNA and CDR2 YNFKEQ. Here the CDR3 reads CASSQGRDRNTGELFF. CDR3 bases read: TGCGCCAGCAGCCAAGGCAGGGATCGTAACACCGGGGAG.

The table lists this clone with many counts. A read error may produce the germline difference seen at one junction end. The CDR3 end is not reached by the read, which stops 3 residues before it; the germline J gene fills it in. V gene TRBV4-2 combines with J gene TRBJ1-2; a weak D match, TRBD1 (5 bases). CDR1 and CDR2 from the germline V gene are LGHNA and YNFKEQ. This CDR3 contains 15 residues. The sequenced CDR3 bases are TGCGCCAGCAGCCAAGATATGTCCGGGGGCTATGGC. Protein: CASSQDMSGGYG. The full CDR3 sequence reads CASSQDMSGGYGYTF.

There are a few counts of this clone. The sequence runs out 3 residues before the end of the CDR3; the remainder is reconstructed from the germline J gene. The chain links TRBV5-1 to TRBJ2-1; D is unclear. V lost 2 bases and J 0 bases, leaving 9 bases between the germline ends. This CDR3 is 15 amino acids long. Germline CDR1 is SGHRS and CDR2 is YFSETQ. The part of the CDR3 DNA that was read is TGCGCCAGCAGCTTTGGGCGAAGCTCCTACAATGAG. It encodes CASSFGRSSYNE. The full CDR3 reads CASSFGRSSYNEQFF.

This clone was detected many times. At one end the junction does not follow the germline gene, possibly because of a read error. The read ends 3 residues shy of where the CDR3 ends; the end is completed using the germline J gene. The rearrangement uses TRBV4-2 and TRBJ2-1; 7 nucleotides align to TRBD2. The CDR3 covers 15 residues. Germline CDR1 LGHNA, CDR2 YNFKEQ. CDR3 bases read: TGCGCCAGCAGCCAAACTAGCGAATCCTACAATGAG. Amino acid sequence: CASSQTSESYNE. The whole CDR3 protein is CASSQTSESYNEQFF.

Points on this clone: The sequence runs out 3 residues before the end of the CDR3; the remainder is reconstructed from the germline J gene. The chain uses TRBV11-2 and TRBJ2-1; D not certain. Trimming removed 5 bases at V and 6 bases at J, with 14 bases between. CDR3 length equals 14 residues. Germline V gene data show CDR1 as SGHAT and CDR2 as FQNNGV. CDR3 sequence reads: CASSPRLPGNEQFF. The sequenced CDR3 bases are TGTGCCAGCAGCCCAAGGCTGCCAGGCAATGAG. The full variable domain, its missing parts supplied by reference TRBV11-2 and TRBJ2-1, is EAGVAQSPRYKIIEKRQSVAFWCNPISGHATLYWYQQILGQGPKLLIQFQNNGVVDDSQLPKDRFSAERLKGVDSTLKIQPAKLEDSAVYLCASSPRLPGNEQFFGPGTRLTVL.

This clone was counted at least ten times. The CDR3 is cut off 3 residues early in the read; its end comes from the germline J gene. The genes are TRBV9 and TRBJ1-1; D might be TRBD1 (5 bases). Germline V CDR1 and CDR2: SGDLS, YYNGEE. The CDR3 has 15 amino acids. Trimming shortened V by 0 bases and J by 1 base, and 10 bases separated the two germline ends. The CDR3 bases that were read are TGTGCCAGCAGCGTAGGGGGGGGGTCGAACACTGAA. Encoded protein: CASSVGGGSNTE. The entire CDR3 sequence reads CASSVGGGSNTEAFF.

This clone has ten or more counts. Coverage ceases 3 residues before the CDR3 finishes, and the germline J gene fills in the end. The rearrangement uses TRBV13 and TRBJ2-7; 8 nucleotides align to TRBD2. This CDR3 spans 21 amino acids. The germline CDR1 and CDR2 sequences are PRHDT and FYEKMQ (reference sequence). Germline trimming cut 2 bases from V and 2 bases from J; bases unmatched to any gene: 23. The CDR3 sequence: CASSLQGWTLDRTSSTYEQYF. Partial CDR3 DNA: TGTGCCAGCAGCTTACAAGGCTGGACCCTCGATCGGACTAGCAGTACCTACGAG.

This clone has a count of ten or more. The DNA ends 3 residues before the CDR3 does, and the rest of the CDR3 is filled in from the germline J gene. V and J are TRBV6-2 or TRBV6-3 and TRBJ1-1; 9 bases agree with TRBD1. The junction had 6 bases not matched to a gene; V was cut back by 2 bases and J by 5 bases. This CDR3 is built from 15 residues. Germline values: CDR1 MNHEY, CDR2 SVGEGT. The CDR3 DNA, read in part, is TGTGCCAGCAGTTACACCGGGACAGGGAGGACTGAA. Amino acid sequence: CASSYTGTGRTE. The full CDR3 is CASSYTGTGRTEAFF.